The clone carrying this T cell receptor beta chain was observed at least ten times. This sample stems from a study of T-cell reconstitution after alpha-beta-depleted transplantation in children. The TCRbeta library incorporated unique molecular identifiers. Using its own MiXCR run on the PCR reads, TCRdb lists one record per CDR3 protein. The repertoire has about 120,000 distinct CDR3 sequences, about a tenth of them found once; the top ten carry about 7.3%. The CDR3 length is 12 residues. The germline V gene encodes CDR1 DFQATT and CDR2 SNEGSKA (reference sequence). J was trimmed by 5 bases and V by 3 bases; bases with no gene match: 1.

This clonotype was sampled from a human donor who donated a stem cell graft to a child with acute lymphoblastic leukemia. This chain uses TRBV20-1 with TRBJ2-4; 7 nucleotides line up with TRBD2. Sequenced here: PBMCs from the stem cell graft donor, sampled from the stem cell graft. CDR3 in amino acids: CSASGRQNIQYF. The CDR3 nucleotides are TGCAGTGCTAGCGGGAGGCAAAACATTCAGTACTTC.